This entry lists 18 T cell receptor beta chains sequenced from one sample in a study of beta chain features in type 1 diabetes. Broader study findings: All four CD4+ subsets from Type 1 diabetes patients carried moderately but significantly shorter TCRB CDR3s.

The whole isolated RNA underwent reverse transcription, so sequencing captured expressed TCRB transcripts. TCRdb's table, derived via immunoSEQ multiplex PCR, lists solely in-frame clones and lacks some. The sample has approximately 120,000 clones, around a sixth seen once. The antigens for these receptors are not known. Sequencing was done on a sample of central memory CD4+ T cells from blood. All receptors derive from a man aged 18 to 30 with type 1 diabetes.

The rearrangement joins TRBV7-2 to TRBJ2-7; TRBD2 aligns across 8 bases. The CDR3 extends over 15 amino acids. Losses at the gene ends were 0 bases for V and 3 bases for J; bases not matched to a gene: 4. The germline gives CDR1 SGHTA, CDR2 FQGNSA. The CDR3 is CASSLASGTSYEQYF. DNA for the CDR3: TGTGCCAGCAGCTTAGCGTCCGGGACTAGCTACGAGCAGTACTTC.

To note about this clone: Mismatch with germline at one junction end may stem from a read error. V gene TRBV7-7 combines with J gene TRBJ1-5; 9 bases map to TRBD1. Germline CDR1 SSHAT, CDR2 FNYEAQ (reference sequence). The CDR3 is made up of 13 amino acids. CDR3 in amino acids: CASSWTGEQPQHF. The DNA of the CDR3 is TGTGCTAGCAGCTGGACAGGGGAACAGCCCCAGCATTTT.

J is TRBJ2-1 and V is TRBV12-5; possible D gene TRBD2, 6 bases. CDR3 length: 15 residues. The V end lost 7 bases, the J end lost 7 bases, and 20 bases lay between the germline ends. The V gene's germline CDR1 is LGHNT and CDR2 FRNRAP. DNA of the CDR3: TGTGCTAGTGCCGGACGACTAGGTGTTACAAATGAGCAGTTCTTC. Residues: CASAGRLGVTNEQFF.

A few counts support this clone. The chain joins TRBV19 to TRBJ2-3; D is unresolved. Germline CDR1 is LNHDA and CDR2 is SQIVND (reference sequence). The CDR3 runs 13 residues. V lost 5 bases and J lost 5, with 11 bases in between. In DNA, the CDR3 is TGTGCCAGTAGTCCCGGCCCCGGAGATACGCAGTATTTT. Translating gives CASSPGPGDTQYF.

The V call is TRBV2, the J call TRBJ2-5, with a tentative D call TRBD2 (6 bases). This CDR3 region has 15 residues. V was pared by 7 bases and J by 3 bases, with 18 bases between. The germline V gene encodes CDR1 SNHLY and CDR2 FYNNEI. The DNA for the CDR3 is TGTGCCAGCACCAGGACGACCTGGGGGGAAGAGACCCAGTACTTC. This codes for CASTRTTWGEETQYF.

The chain combines TRBV13 with TRBJ1-1, with 10 bases fitting TRBD1. The length of the CDR3 is 15 residues. Germline V lookup: CDR1 PRHDT, CDR2 FYEKMQ (reference sequence). Trimming took 4 bases from V and 6 from J; bases not matched to a gene: 8. The CDR3 DNA follows: TGTGCCAGCAGCTCCACTACCGGGACAGGGGCTGAAGCTTTCTTT. Translated, it gives CASSSTTGTGAEAFF.

This chain links TRBV28 with TRBJ2-3, with 11 bases identical to TRBD2. The CDR3 loop spans 15 amino acids. CDR1 is MDHEN and CDR2 is SYDVKM in the germline V gene. The J segment lost 3 bases and the V segment lost 6 bases, leaving 5 bases of the junction unmatched. CDR3 protein: CASSHSGGATDTQYF. CDR3 DNA sequence: TGTGCCAGCAGCCATAGCGGGGGGGCTACAGATACGCAGTATTTT.

This clone was observed a handful of times. The genes are TRBV30 and TRBJ2-2; TRBD2 agrees at 11 bases. The germline CDR1 and CDR2 sequences are GTSNPN and SVGIG (reference sequence). The J segment lost 1 base and the V segment lost 2 bases, leaving 0 bases of the junction unmatched. The CDR3 extends over 15 amino acids. CDR3 bases: TGTGCCTGGAGTCTAGCGGGAGGGAACACCGGGGAGCTGTTTTTT. Its protein product is CAWSLAGGNTGELFF.

CDR3 in amino acids: CASKSGSSYNEQFF. CDR3 DNA: TGTGCCAGCAAGTCCGGAAGCTCCTACAATGAGCAGTTCTTC. J is TRBJ2-1 and V is TRBV2, with D unclear. The V end was cut by 7 bases, the J end by 0 bases, with 10 bases between. The germline gives CDR1 SNHLY, CDR2 FYNNEI. The CDR3 has 14 residues.

V usage is TRBV25-1 and J usage is TRBJ2-5, with TRBD1 as a possible D gene (5 bases). Germline assignment: CDR1 MGHDK and CDR2 SYGVNS. V lost 2 bases to trimming and J lost 4 bases, with 5 bases between them. This CDR3 spans 12 amino acids. CDR3 sequence: CASSEQGETQYF. The CDR3 DNA is TGTGCCAGCAGTGAACAGGGAGAGACCCAGTACTTC. The whole variable domain, filled in from reference TRBV25-1 and TRBJ2-5, reads EADIYQTPRYLVIGTGKKITLECSQTMGHDKMYWYQQDPGMELHLIHYSYGVNSTEKGDLSSESTVSRIRTEHFPLTLESARPSHTSQYLCASSEQGETQYFGPGTRLLVL.

This clone was seen a handful of times. This sequence joins TRBV6-9 and TRBJ2-1; D is undetermined. V gave up 8 bases and J gave up 12 bases, with 17 bases separating them. This CDR3 is 12 amino acids long. The V gene's germline CDR1 is MNHGY and CDR2 SVAAGI. The CDR3: CASHGWGEGQFF. DNA of the CDR3: TGTGCCAGCCACGGTTGGGGTGAAGGGCAGTTCTTC.

This clone was seen more than once but under ten times. The V gene is TRBV15, the J gene TRBJ1-2; TRBD1 might be the D (6 bases). The CDR3 loop spans 13 amino acids. V dropped 3 bases and J dropped 5 bases, with 10 bases sitting between them. Germline CDR1 is LNHNV and CDR2 is YYDKDF (reference sequence). The CDR3 loop reads CATSSGTRYGYTF. CDR3 DNA sequence: TGTGCCACCAGCAGCGGGACAAGATATGGCTACACCTTC.

The CDR3 region is CATNVTLRCYGYTF. CDR3 coding DNA: TGTGCCACCAACGTGACACTCCGATGCTATGGCTACACCTTC. The chain links TRBV7-2 to TRBJ1-2; D is undetermined. The CDR3 is 14 amino acids. Trimming shortened V by 10 bases and J by 4 bases, and 19 bases separated the two germline ends. Germline V lookup: CDR1 SGHTA, CDR2 FQGNSA.

The chain links TRBV5-4 to TRBJ2-7; TRBD1 agrees at 7 bases. This CDR3 region has 15 residues. CDR1 and CDR2 (germline): SGHNT, YYREEE (reference sequence). V trimming: 3 bases; J trimming: 0 bases; junction bases outside the gene matches: 6. The CDR3 DNA sequence: TGTGCCAGCAGCTCGAAGACAGGGACCTCCTACGAGCAGTACTTC. Translation gives CASSSKTGTSYEQYF.

The chain has TRBV18 and TRBJ2-3, with D unresolved. The CDR3 loop spans 15 amino acids. The germline V gene encodes CDR1 KGHSH and CDR2 LQKENI. V lost 3 bases and J lost 0, with 10 bases in between. CDR3 nucleotide sequence: TGTGCCAGCTCACCTAATGACGCAAGCACAGATACGCAGTATTTT. It codes for CASSPNDASTDTQYF. Together with reference TRBV18 and TRBJ2-3, the CDR3 gives the full variable domain: NAGVMQNPRHLVRRRGQEARLRCSPMKGHSHVYWYRQLPEEGLKFMVYLQKENIIDESGMPKERFSAEFPKEGPSILRIQQVVRGDSAAYFCASSPNDASTDTQYFGPGTRLTVL.

Only a few counts were recorded for this clone. This chain connects TRBV6-5 to TRBJ1-1; maybe TRBD1 (5 bases). Germline CDR1 is MNHEY and CDR2 is SVGAGI. V lost 10 bases, J lost 7 bases, and 16 bases lay in between. The CDR3 is 12 residues long. CDR3 DNA sequence: TGTGCCACCTCGGAGGGGAAAGGTGAAGCTTTCTTT. It codes for CATSEGKGEAFF.

A few counts support this clone. The rearrangement uses TRBV2 and TRBJ2-3, with 7 bases lining up with TRBD2. The CDR3 has 15 amino acids. V gave up 3 bases and J gave up 7 bases; unmatched junction bases: 10. Germline CDR1 is SNHLY and CDR2 is FYNNEI. CDR3 amino acids: CASSENVGGRYTQYF. In DNA, the CDR3 is TGTGCCAGCAGTGAGAATGTGGGAGGGAGGTATACGCAGTATTTT.

The V gene is TRBV6-6, the J gene TRBJ2-1; 11 bases match TRBD2. The V gene's germline CDR1 is MNHNY and CDR2 SVGAGI (reference sequence). After removal of 7 bases from V and 6 bases from J, the junction contained 8 bases not matched to a gene. The CDR3 length is 15 residues. The CDR3 is CASTVTSGGPNEQFF. CDR3 sequence (DNA): TGTGCCAGCACCGTAACTAGCGGGGGCCCCAATGAGCAGTTCTTC.